This T cell receptor beta chain was identified in a study of technical replicates of blood from several donors. Method: immunoSEQ multiplex PCR; TCRdb's copy keeps in-frame clones and lacks some. Here the sample spans about 100,000 clones, roughly 95% being singletons. Trimming pared 3 bases from V and 0 bases from J, leaving 10 bases between. The CDR3 contains 15 residues. The V gene's germline CDR1 is SGDLS and CDR2 YYNGEE. The J gene is TRBJ1-3, the V gene TRBV9; possible D gene TRBD1, 6 bases. Sequenced: T cells isolated from PBMCs. This TCR derives from a human donor in good health. The CDR3 region has the DNA TGTGCCAGCAGCGCAGGGGTTCTCTCTGGAAACACCATATATTTT. Encoded protein: CASSAGVLSGNTIYF.